Listed below are T cell receptor beta chains from one sample, sequenced in a study of T cells in Graves' hyperthyroidism and ophthalmopathy. One entry per CDR3 protein results from TCRdb running MiXCR on the multiplex PCR reads. This sample has roughly 500,000 distinct CDR3 sequences, with 40% to 50% found just once. The material sequenced was peripheral blood or thyroid tissue (not recorded which). The receptors derive from an adult woman with Graves' disease, either hyperthyroidism or ophthalmopathy (not recorded which). CDR3s include the opening cysteine and the closing phenylalanine or tryptophan. The D gene is left open where the match is weak. Rows give clone size only sometimes, using once, few, many, or a class for an expanded clone.

TRBD1,few,TRBJ1-5,TRBV20-1,TGCAGTGCTTTGACAGGGGGCGAGGCTCAGCCCCAGCATTTT,CSALTGGEAQPQHF
TRBD2,many,TRBJ2-5,TRBV14,TGTGCCAGCAGCCGGGAGGCGGGAGTAGAGACCCAGTACTTC,CASSREAGVETQYF
TRBD1,.,TRBJ2-7,TRBV19,TGTGCCAGTAGTATCCCCGCAGGGGGCGAGCAGTACTTC,CASSIPAGGEQYF
.,once,TRBJ1-1,TRBV7-9,TGTGCCAGCAGCAATACCCCTATGAACACTGAAGCTTTCTTT,CASSNTPMNTEAFF
.,.,TRBJ2-5,TRBV15,TGTGCCACCAGCAGAGGAACCATCGGAAGGGCAGAGACCCAGTACTTC,CATSRGTIGRAETQYF
TRBD2,.,TRBJ2-5,TRBV20-1,TGCAGCTTAGTCCTAGCGGGAGGGGGAGAGACCCAGTACTTC,CSLVLAGGGETQYF
.,many,TRBJ1-2,TRBV7-9,TGTGCCAGCAGCTTACGGGCTTTCTATGGCTACACCTTC,CASSLRAFYGYTF
.,.,TRBJ2-7,TRBV10-3,TGTGCCATGGGGGACGCTACCTACGAGCAGTACTTC,CAMGDATYEQYF
.,few,TRBJ1-2,TRBV10-3,TGTGCCATCAGAGGGGGGGACTATGGCTACACCTTC,CAIRGGDYGYTF
TRBD1,.,TRBJ1-4,TRBV2,TGTGCCAGCAGCCCTCTTAGACAGGGTGAAAAACTGTTTTTT,CASSPLRQGEKLFF
TRBD1,.,TRBJ1-1,TRBV7-8,TGTGCCAGCAGCCCTACAGGGGAGGGCTGGGGGTCAGCTTTCTTT,CASSPTGEGWGSAFF
.,.,TRBJ2-7,TRBV5-1,TGCGCCAGCAGCTTAGCAGACCTCTACGAGCAGTACTTC,CASSLADLYEQYF
TRBD1,many,TRBJ1-6,TRBV12-3/TRBV12-4,TGTGCCAGCAGTTTAGCCGGGACAGCCTATAATTCACCCCTCCACTTT,CASSLAGTAYNSPLHF
.,many,TRBJ1-2,TRBV24-1,TGTGCCACCAGTGATTGGGCCTTCTATGGCTACACCTTC,CATSDWAFYGYTF
TRBD2,.,TRBJ2-7,TRBV24-1,TGTGCCACCACAAGGACTAGCGCCTACGAGCAGTACTTC,CATTRTSAYEQYF
TRBD2,many,TRBJ2-7,TRBV6-5,TGTGCCAGCAGCCACTCCAGCGGGAGGGTTCGTTGGCAGTACTTC,CASSHSSGRVRWQYF
TRBD2,many,TRBJ2-7,TRBV29-1,TGCAGCGTTATACTAGCGGCCAAGATCTACGAGCAGTACTTC,CSVILAAKIYEQYF
.,.,TRBJ2-7,TRBV20-1,TGCAGTGCTAGAGATCTGCCAGTAGGTTACGAGCAGTACTTC,CSARDLPVGYEQYF
.,many,TRBJ1-6,TRBV7-2,TGTGCCAGCAGCTTAGCGGCCTTAAATTCACCCCTCCACTTT,CASSLAALNSPLHF
.,many,TRBJ2-5,TRBV7-3,TGTGCCAGCAGCTTAAATCCCGGCCAAGAGACCCAGTACTTC,CASSLNPGQETQYF
.,.,TRBJ2-5,TRBV11-2,TGCGCCAGCAGCCAAGGGGCCGGGGAAGGAGGAGAGACCCAGTACTTC,CASSQGAGEGGETQYF
TRBD2,.,TRBJ2-5,TRBV7-2,TGTGCCAGCAGCGTTGGGGCTAGCGGTCAAGAGACCCAGTACTTC,CASSVGASGQETQYF
.,many,TRBJ1-5,TRBV12-3/TRBV12-4,TGTGCCAGCAGCCCTAGGGGGAGGGAGCCCCAGCATTTT,CASSPRGREPQHF
.,few,TRBJ2-5,TRBV18,TGTGCCAGCTCACCGGTACTCGGGGGGACAGGAGAGACCCAGTACTTC,CASSPVLGGTGETQYF
TRBD1,few,TRBJ1-1,TRBV7-8,TGTGCCAGCAGCTGGGACAGGCGCACTGAAGCTTTCTTT,CASSWDRRTEAFF
.,.,TRBJ1-5,TRBV2,TGTGCCAGCAGTGAGGACCCTTATAGCAATCAGCCCCAGCATTTT,CASSEDPYSNQPQHF
.,few,TRBJ1-5,TRBV30,TGTGCCTGGAGTGCTTCTGGGGACCCCCCCCAGCATTTT,CAWSASGDPPQHF
.,many,TRBJ1-1,TRBV20-1,TGCAGTGCCATTGTGGGGCGGGGAGGAGCTTTCTTT,CSAIVGRGGAFF
TRBD1,.,TRBJ1-1,TRBV29-1,TGCAGCATCCGGACAGGGATGAACACTGAAGCTTTCTTT,CSIRTGMNTEAFF
TRBD1,.,TRBJ1-3,TRBV30,TGTGCCTGGAGTACAGGGGATATCCCTGGAAACACCATATATTTT,CAWSTGDIPGNTIYF
.,.,TRBJ1-2,TRBV29-1,TGCAGCGCCGAGGAATTCTATGGCTACACCTTC,CSAEEFYGYTF
.,many,TRBJ1-1,TRBV29-1,TGCAGCGTTGTTGACGTACCTGAAGCTTTCTTT,CSVVDVPEAFF
TRBD2,.,TRBJ2-1,TRBV25-1,TGTGCAGGGGGGGCTAGCGGGAGGCTCTACAATGAGCAGTTCTTC,CAGGASGRLYNEQFF
TRBD2,.,TRBJ2-7,TRBV7-2,TGTGCCAGCACCCCCCGGGAGGGATTAGCCTACGAGCAGTACTTC,CASTPREGLAYEQYF
.,many,TRBJ2-7,TRBV7-9,TGTGCCAGCAGCCCCCCGGGGGCTCCCGAGCAGTACTTC,CASSPPGAPEQYF
.,few,TRBJ1-5,TRBV2,TGTGCCAGCCGAGAACAGGGTCTGAGCAATCAGCCCCAGCATTTT,CASREQGLSNQPQHF
.,.,TRBJ1-5,TRBV20-1,TGCAGTTGGGGCGTCAGCAATCAGCCCCAGCATTTT,CSWGVSNQPQHF
.,many,TRBJ1-3,TRBV2,TGTGCCAGCAGTGAGAGACTTTCTGGAAACACCATATATTTT,CASSERLSGNTIYF
TRBD1,.,TRBJ1-4,TRBV12-3/TRBV12-4,TGTGCCAGCAGGGTCCGACAGGGGACGCGTGAAAAACTGTTTTTT,CASRVRQGTREKLFF
TRBD1,few,TRBJ1-5,TRBV20-1,TGCAGTGCTCAAGGGACAGGAGCATATCAGCCCCAGCATTTT,CSAQGTGAYQPQHF
.,many,TRBJ2-2,TRBV29-1,TGCAGCGTTAACTGGAAGAACACCGGGGAGCTGTTTTTT,CSVNWKNTGELFF
TRBD1,.,TRBJ1-1,TRBV19,TGTGCCAGTAGTGTTCAGACAGGGCAAGAAGCTTTCTTT,CASSVQTGQEAFF
TRBD1,.,TRBJ2-7,TRBV25-1,TGTGCCACCAGTGATTCCGACAGGGACTCCTACGAGCAGTACTTC,CATSDSDRDSYEQYF
TRBD1,many,TRBJ2-7,TRBV11-2,TGTGCCAGCAGCTCACAGGGGACCGAGCAGTACTTC,CASSSQGTEQYF
.,.,TRBJ2-7,TRBV20-1,TGCAGTGCCCTACGGGGTAGGAGCTCCTACGAGCAGTACTTC,CSALRGRSSYEQYF
TRBD2,many,TRBJ2-7,TRBV5-1,TGCGCCAGCAGCTTGAGTGGGGCGGGAGGGCCGACCCACGAGCAGTACTTC,CASSLSGAGGPTHEQYF
TRBD1,few,TRBJ2-5,TRBV7-3,TGTGCCAGCAGAAGCCGGACAGGGCAAGAGACCCAGTACTTC,CASRSRTGQETQYF
.,many,TRBJ2-7,TRBV7-2,TGTGCCAGCAGCTTAGAAGGGATAAGTTGGTACGAGCAGTACTTC,CASSLEGISWYEQYF
.,many,TRBJ1-2,TRBV2,TGTGCCAGCAGTCGAAGCTCCTCTAACTATGGCTACACCTTC,CASSRSSSNYGYTF
.,once,TRBJ2-5,TRBV20-1,TGCAGTGCTAGAAGCCTCGGAGGGGCGGGGGAGACCCAGTACTTC,CSARSLGGAGETQYF
.,.,TRBJ2-7,TRBV10-3,TGTGCCATTGGACCGGGGGCGGGAGTTCTATACGAGCAGTACTTC,CAIGPGAGVLYEQYF
.,few,TRBJ1-2,TRBV10-3,TGTGCCATCGGTGGGGCCAGCTTGGATGGCTACACCTTC,CAIGGASLDGYTF
.,.,TRBJ2-2,TRBV5-1,TGCGCCAGCAGCTTGAGGGAGAGCTACGGGGAGCTGTTTTTT,CASSLRESYGELFF